This TCR beta chain was recorded in a study of early T cells in non-severe SARS-CoV-2 infection. The CDR3 has 15 residues. Per germline, CDR1 SGDLS and CDR2 YYNGEE. The V end lost 4 bases, the J end lost 6 bases, and 17 bases lay between the germline ends. TCRdb called the 5' RACE reads again in MiXCR, with one record for every CDR3 protein. This table holds 90,000 to 120,000 distinct CDR3 sequences, over 8.5% found once. This clonotype has more than one count but fewer than ten. What was sequenced was whole blood. The rearrangement uses TRBV9 and TRBJ2-1; D is unclear. This sequence originates from an adult who was a healthcare worker with PCR-confirmed SARS-CoV-2 infection or an uninfected control (not recorded which). The chain's CDR3 is CASSLDRVSGNEQFF. The DNA for the CDR3 is TGTGCCAGCAGCCTGGATAGGGTTTCGGGCAATGAGCAGTTCTTC. The whole variable domain, remainder taken from reference TRBV9 and TRBJ2-1, is DSGVTQTPKHLITATGQRVTLRCSPRSGDLSVYWYQQSLDQGLQFLIQYYNGEERAKGNILERFSAQQFPDLHSELNLSSLELGDSALYFCASSLDRVSGNEQFFGPGTRLTVL.